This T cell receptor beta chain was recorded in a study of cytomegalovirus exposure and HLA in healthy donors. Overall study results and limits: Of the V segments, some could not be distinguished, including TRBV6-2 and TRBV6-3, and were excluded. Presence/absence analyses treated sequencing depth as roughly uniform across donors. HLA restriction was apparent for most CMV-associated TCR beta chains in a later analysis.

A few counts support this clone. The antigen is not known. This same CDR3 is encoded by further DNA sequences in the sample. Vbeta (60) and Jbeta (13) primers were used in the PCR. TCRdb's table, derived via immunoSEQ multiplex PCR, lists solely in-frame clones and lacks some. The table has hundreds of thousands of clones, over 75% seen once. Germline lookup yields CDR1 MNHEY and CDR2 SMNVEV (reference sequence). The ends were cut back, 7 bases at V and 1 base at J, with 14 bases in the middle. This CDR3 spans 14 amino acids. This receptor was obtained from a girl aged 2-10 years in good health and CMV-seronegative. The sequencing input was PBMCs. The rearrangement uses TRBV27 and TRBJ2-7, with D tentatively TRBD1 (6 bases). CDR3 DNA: TGTGCCAGCACCATTTCACAGGGTTCCTACGAGCAGTACTTC. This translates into CASTISQGSYEQYF.